This TCR beta chain is from a study of cytomegalovirus exposure and HLA in healthy donors. Unmatched junction bases numbered 7, after V lost 3 bases and J lost 0 bases. Germline CDR1 is SGDLS and CDR2 is YYNGEE. The CDR3 totals 18 residues. Primers included in the PCR were 60 Vbeta and 13 Jbeta primers. Profiled with immunoSEQ multiplex PCR; TCRdb holds only in-frame clones, not every one. The sample table includes roughly 120,000 clones. The chain uses TRBV9 and TRBJ1-3, with TRBD1 matching 12 bases. The origin of this receptor is a man aged 40-50 years in good health and CMV-seronegative. Sequencing used PBMCs. This chain's CDR3 is CASSGAGQGAYSGNTIYF. The CDR3 DNA follows: TGTGCCAGCAGCGGAGCGGGACAGGGGGCATACTCTGGAAACACCATATATTTT.